This paragraph reports one TCR beta chain. Its target is unknown. This entry is derived from a study of T cell responses to AZD1222 COVID-19 vaccine. Study at large: Both about-4-week and about-12-week second-dose recipients were combined.

Study-wide results and limits: Epitopes outside B.1.351 and B.1.1.7 mutated regions reportedly drew nearly half of spike TCRs. The study sampled repertoires only after the peak T cell response.

CDR1 SGHNT and CDR2 YYREEE come from the germline V gene (reference sequence). V gave up 1 base and J gave up 10 bases; unmatched junction bases: 11. CDR3 length: 16 residues. Some clones are missing from TCRdb's copy, which holds only in-frame ones; the method was immunoSEQ multiplex PCR. The top ten clones hold 3.5% to 4.5% of a sample with around 120,000 clones, roughly 90% of them seen once. The receptor comes from an adult in good health. The input for sequencing was peripheral blood, taken on day 0 of AZD1222 vaccination. The chain has TRBV5-4 and TRBJ2-1; 10 bases agree with TRBD2. The CDR3 sequence: CASSLFERGGPREQFF. CDR3 DNA sequence: TGTGCCAGCAGCTTGTTTGAGCGGGGGGGCCCCCGGGAGCAGTTCTTC.